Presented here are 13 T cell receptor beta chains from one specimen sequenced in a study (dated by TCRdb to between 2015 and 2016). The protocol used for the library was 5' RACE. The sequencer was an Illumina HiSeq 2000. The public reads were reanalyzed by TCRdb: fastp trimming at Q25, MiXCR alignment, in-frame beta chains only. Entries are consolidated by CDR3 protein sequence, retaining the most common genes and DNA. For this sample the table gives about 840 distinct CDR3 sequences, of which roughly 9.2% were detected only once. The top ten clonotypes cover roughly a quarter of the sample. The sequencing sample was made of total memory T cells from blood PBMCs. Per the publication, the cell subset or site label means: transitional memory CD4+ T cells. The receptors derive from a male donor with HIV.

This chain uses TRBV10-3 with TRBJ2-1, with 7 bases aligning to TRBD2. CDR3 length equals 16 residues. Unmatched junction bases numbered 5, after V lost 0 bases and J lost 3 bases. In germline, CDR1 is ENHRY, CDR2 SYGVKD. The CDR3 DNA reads TGTGCCATCAGTGAGTCCGCAGCGGGGAACTACAATGAGCAGTTCTTC. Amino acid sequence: CAISESAAGNYNEQFF.

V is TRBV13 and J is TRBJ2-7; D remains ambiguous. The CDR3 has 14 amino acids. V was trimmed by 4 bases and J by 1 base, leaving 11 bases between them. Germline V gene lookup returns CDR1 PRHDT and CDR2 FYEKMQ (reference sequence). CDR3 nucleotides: TGTGCCAGCAGCTCCATAGACGGGTCCTACGAGCAGTACTTC. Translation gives CASSSIDGSYEQYF.

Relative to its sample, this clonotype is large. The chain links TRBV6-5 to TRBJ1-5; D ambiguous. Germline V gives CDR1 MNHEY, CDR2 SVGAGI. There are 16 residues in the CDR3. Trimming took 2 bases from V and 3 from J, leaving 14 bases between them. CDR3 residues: CASSYRAGLINQPQHF. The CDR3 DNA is TGTGCCAGCAGTTACCGGGCGGGCCTAATCAATCAGCCCCAGCATTTT.

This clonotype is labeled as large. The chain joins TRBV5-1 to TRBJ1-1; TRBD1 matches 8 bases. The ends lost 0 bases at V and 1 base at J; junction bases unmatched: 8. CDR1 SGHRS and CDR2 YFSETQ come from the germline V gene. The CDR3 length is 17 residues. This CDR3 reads CASSLVGQVVQNTEAFF. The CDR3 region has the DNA TGCGCCAGCAGCTTGGTGGGACAGGTCGTCCAGAACACTGAAGCTTTCTTT. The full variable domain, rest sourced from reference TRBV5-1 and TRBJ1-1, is KAGVTQTPRYLIKTRGQQVTLSCSPISGHRSVSWYQQTPGQGLQFLFEYFSETQRNKGNFPGRFSGRQFSNSRSEMNVSTLELGDSALYLCASSLVGQVVQNTEAFFGQGTRLTVV.

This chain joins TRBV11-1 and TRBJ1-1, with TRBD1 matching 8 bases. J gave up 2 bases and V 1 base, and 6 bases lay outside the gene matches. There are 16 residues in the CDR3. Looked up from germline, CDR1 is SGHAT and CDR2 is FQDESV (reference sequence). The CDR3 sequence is CASSLGAGGVNTEAFF. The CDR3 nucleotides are TGTGCCAGCAGCTTAGGGGCAGGGGGCGTAAACACTGAAGCTTTCTTT. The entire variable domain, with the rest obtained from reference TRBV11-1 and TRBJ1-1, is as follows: EAEVAQSPRYKITEKSQAVAFWCDPISGHATLYWYRQILGQGPELLVQFQDESVVDDSQLPKDRFSAERLKGVDSTLKIQPAELGDSAMYLCASSLGAGGVNTEAFFGQGTRLTVV.

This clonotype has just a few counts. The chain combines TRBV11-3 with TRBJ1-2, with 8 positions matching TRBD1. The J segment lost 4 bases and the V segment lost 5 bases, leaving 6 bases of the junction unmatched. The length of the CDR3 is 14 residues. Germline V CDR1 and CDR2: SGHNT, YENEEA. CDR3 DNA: TGTGCCAGCAGCCAATCAACAGGGGGCTATGGCTACACCTTC. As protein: CASSQSTGGYGYTF.

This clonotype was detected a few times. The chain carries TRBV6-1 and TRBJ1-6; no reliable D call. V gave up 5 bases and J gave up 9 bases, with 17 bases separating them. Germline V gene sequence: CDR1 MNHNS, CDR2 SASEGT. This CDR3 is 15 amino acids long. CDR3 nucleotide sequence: TGTGCCAGCAGTACAAAACGCAGAGCTGGTTCACCCCTCCACTTT. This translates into CASSTKRRAGSPLHF.

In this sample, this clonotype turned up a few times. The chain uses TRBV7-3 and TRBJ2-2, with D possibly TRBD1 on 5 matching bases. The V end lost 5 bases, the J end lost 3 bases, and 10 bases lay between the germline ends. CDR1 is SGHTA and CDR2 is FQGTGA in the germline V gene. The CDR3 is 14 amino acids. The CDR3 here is CASSRGTHTGELFF. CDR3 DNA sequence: TGTGCCAGCAGCAGGGGAACTCACACCGGGGAGCTGTTTTTT.

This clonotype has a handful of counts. The CDR3 reads CASSYTVKDQPQHF. For the CDR3, the DNA is TGTGCCAGCAGTTATACAGTTAAAGATCAGCCCCAGCATTTT. V gene TRBV6-5 combines with J gene TRBJ1-5; the D is unclear. CDR1 MNHEY and CDR2 SVGAGI come from the germline V gene. There are 14 residues in the CDR3. The V and J ends lost 3 bases and 5 bases respectively, with 11 bases between them.

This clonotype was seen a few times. CDR3 sequence reads: CASSGTGASGNTIYF. The CDR3 coding sequence is TGTGCCAGCAGCGGAACAGGAGCCTCTGGAAACACCATATATTTT. V and J are TRBV6-1 and TRBJ1-3; D is perhaps TRBD1 (5 bases). The CDR3 is made up of 15 amino acids. Germline V gene sequence: CDR1 MNHNS, CDR2 SASEGT. Trimming took 6 bases from V and 0 from J, leaving 12 bases between them.

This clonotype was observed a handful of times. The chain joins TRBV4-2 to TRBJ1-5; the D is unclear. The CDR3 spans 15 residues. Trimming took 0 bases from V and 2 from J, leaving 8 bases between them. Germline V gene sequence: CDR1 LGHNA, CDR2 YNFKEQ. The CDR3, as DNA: TGTGCCAGCAGCCAAGAGGGAGCGGGCAATCAGCCCCAGCATTTT. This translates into CASSQEGAGNQPQHF.

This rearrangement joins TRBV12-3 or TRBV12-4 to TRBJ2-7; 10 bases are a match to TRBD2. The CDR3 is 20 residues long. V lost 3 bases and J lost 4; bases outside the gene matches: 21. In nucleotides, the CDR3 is TGTGCCAGCAGTTTTTCCCTCAATTTTCTCGCCGGGACTAGCGAGTACGAGCAGTACTTC. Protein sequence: CASSFSLNFLAGTSEYEQYF.

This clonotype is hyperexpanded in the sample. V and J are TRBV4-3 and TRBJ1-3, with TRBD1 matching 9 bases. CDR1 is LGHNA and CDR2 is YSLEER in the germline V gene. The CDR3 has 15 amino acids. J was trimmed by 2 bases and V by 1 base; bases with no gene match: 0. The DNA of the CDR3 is TGCGCCAGCAGCCAAGGGACAGGGGCTGGAAACACCATATATTTT. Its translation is CASSQGTGAGNTIYF.